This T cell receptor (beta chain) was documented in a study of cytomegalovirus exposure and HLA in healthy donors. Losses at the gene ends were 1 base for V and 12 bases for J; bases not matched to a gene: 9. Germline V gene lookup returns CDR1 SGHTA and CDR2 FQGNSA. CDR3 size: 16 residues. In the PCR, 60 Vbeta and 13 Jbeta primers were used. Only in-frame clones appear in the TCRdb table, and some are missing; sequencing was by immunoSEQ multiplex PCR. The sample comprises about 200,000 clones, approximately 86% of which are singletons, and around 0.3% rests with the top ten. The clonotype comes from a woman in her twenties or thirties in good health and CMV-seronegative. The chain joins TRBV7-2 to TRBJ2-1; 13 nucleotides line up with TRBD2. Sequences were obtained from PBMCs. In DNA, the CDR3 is TGTGCCAGCAGCTTAGAATCCCTGACTAGCGGGGGGCGGCAGTTCTTC. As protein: CASSLESLTSGGRQFF.